This T cell receptor (beta chain) came from a study of shared clonotypes between healthy human individuals. Study-wide results and caveats: Richness estimates generally favored naive over memory subsets. Read depth was anticipated to influence clonotype sharing among donors.

Comment on this clone: The antigen is unknown.

The V gene lost 8 bases and the J gene lost 3 bases, with 20 bases spanning the gap. Germline-derived CDR1 and CDR2 are SGHTA and FQGNSA. The CDR3 consists of 16 residues. Sorted subsets were amplified in replicate PCRs using 200 ng DNA, approximately 30,000 T cell genomes. The repertoire was sequenced with immunoSEQ multiplex PCR; TCRdb's copy has only in-frame clones and lacks some. This table holds approximately 2.5 million clones, more than 90% found once. The sample was naive CD4+ T cells sorted from blood. The sample's subset: CD45RA+ positively selected. The rearrangement joins TRBV7-2 to TRBJ1-3; D is unresolved. The source of this sequence is a man between 18 and 29 years old in good health. In DNA form, the CDR3 reads TGTGCCAGCGCCCATGGGGATAGGGCTCGTGGAAACACCATATATTTT. Protein sequence: CASAHGDRARGNTIYF.